Listed here is a single T cell receptor (beta chain). Donors ranged from about 6 to 95 years old and were healthy Caucasians in Russia. Each donor gave roughly 9.8 milliliters of peripheral blood. This entry comes from a study of blood T cells in healthy people across ages. Across the whole study: Roughly one uniquely barcoded beta molecule per two T cells was captured.

Germline V gene sequence: CDR1 ENHRY, CDR2 SYGVKD. V gave up 11 bases and J gave up 9 bases, with 15 bases separating them. The CDR3 spans 11 residues. The second PCR ran about 6 to 12 cycles with a sample-barcoded 5' primer and J-beta primers. TCRdb ran MiXCR on the 5' RACE reads and lists one entry per CDR3 protein. This table holds approximately 880,000 distinct CDR3 sequences, about 44% found once. The sample consisted of blood. The chain joins TRBV10-3 to TRBJ2-3; D possibly matches TRBD1 or TRBD2 (5 bases each). This TCR came from a man aged 25-40 years in good health. The CDR3 spells CAHGVGDTQYF. DNA of the CDR3: TGTGCCCACGGGGTCGGGGACACGCAGTATTTT.